Reported below is one TCR beta chain. What it binds is unknown. Starting from 500 ng of total RNA, TCR beta cDNA was produced with a primer in the constant region. Modified slightly, ARM-PCR produced TCR beta libraries over three nested multiplex PCR rounds. The two initial PCR rounds, ten to eleven cycles each, used TRBV1-TRBV30 forward and C-beta reverse primers. MiXCR was run by TCRdb on the multiplex PCR reads, yielding one entry per CDR3 protein. The table lists some 64,000 distinct CDR3 sequences, around 64% of them singletons. This sample stems from a study of tumor-infiltrating lymphocytes in primary liver carcinoma. Study overall: Each of the samples returned roughly 3.5 to 8 million productive TCRbeta reads (a yield similar across tissue types). Whole-study findings and limits: When set against blood, tumors had a significantly higher top-250-clone fraction (p = 0.039).

The CDR3 is made up of 15 amino acids. Germline CDR1 reads MGHRA; CDR2 reads YSYEKL. V dropped 4 bases and J dropped 6 bases, with 17 bases sitting between them. Co-extraction yielded RNA and DNA from around 20-30 mg of unsorted bulk tissue. The TCR was taken from a man between 40 and 49 years old with primary liver carcinoma and hepatitis B virus infection. The specimen sequenced was liver tumor tissue from sampling region 4. Subset described: tumor region T4, right-lateral pole. V and J are TRBV4-1 and TRBJ2-3; D is perhaps TRBD1 (5 bases). The CDR3 DNA reads TGCGCCAGCAGCCCTCTTGGGGCTGCCGATGATACGCAGTATTTT. This gives the protein CASSPLGAADDTQYF.